This T cell receptor (beta chain) appears in the sequencing data of a study of human T cells and chemical hapten exposure. Study context: Weekly administration of diphenylcyclopropenone to the scalp of patients continued throughout the approximately 23-week study.

TCRdb re-analysed the RACE reads in MiXCR, keeping a single row per CDR3 protein. The table includes 20,000 to 30,000 distinct CDR3 sequences, 9.4% detected once. Looked up from germline, CDR1 is MNHEY and CDR2 is SMNVEV (reference sequence). The germline V and J ends were trimmed by 3 bases and 7 bases, with 13 bases remaining between them. The CDR3 spans 15 residues. Time point of the sample: patch test 2, 6 weeks after DPC sensitization. Treatment meaning: therapeutic diphenylcyclopropenone sensitization with weekly scalp DPC. Suited to DPC and affected by alopecia, the donors ranged from 18 to 70 years old.

The material was whole blood, obtained in connection with sensitization to the hapten diphenylcyclopropenone (DPC). The chain joins TRBV27 to TRBJ1-6; no clear D. The sequence was obtained from a man aged 30 to 45 with alopecia areata. Some clones in this sample may be carry-over from other donors' samples. The CDR3 loop is CASSFGSLGNSPLHF. The DNA for the CDR3 is TGTGCCAGCAGTTTCGGTAGCTTGGGGAATTCACCCCTCCACTTT.